This T cell receptor beta chain was captured in a study of OX40 agonist ivuxolimab in advanced cancers. Per the germline V gene, CDR1 is GTSNPN and CDR2 is SVGIG (reference sequence). Trimming left V 5 bases short and J 6 bases short, with 17 bases between. The CDR3 is made up of 14 amino acids. Only in-frame clones appear in the TCRdb table, and some are missing; sequencing was by immunoSEQ multiplex PCR. The sample yields 100,000 to 130,000 clones, around 90% seen once. The receptor was isolated from an adult with an advanced solid tumor such as melanoma, head and neck, liver or kidney cancer. This chain connects TRBV30 to TRBJ2-1; D tentatively reads TRBD1 or TRBD2 (5 bases each). The sequencing here drew on CD4+ or CD8+ T cells sorted from blood, taken in a trial of the OX40 agonist ivuxolimab. CDR3 region: CAWGPRGDLNEQFF. The CDR3 DNA follows: TGTGCCTGGGGACCTCGTGGGGACCTCAATGAGCAGTTCTTC.